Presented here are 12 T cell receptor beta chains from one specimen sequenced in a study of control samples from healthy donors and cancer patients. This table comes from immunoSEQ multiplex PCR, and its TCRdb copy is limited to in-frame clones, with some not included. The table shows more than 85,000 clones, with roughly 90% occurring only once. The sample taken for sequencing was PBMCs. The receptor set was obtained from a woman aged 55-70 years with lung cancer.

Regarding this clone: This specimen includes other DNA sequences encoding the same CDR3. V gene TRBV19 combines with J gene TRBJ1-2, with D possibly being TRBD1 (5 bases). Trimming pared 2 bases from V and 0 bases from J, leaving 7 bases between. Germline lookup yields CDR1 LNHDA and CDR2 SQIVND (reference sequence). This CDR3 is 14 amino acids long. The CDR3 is CASSIQGANYGYTF. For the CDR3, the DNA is TGTGCCAGTAGTATACAGGGTGCTAACTATGGCTACACCTTC.

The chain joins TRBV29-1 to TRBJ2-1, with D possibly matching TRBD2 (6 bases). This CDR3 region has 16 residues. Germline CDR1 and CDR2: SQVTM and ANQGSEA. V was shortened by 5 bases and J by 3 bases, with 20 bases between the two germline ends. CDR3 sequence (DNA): TGCAGCGTTCGAATATCCGGGACTCGAAACTACAATGAGCAGTTCTTC. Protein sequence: CSVRISGTRNYNEQFF.

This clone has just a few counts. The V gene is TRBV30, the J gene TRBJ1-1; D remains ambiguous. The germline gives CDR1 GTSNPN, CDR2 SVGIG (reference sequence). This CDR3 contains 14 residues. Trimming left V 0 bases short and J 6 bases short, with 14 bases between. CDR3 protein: CAWSVLVSSAEAFF. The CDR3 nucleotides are TGTGCCTGGAGTGTCCTCGTCTCGTCGGCTGAAGCTTTCTTT.

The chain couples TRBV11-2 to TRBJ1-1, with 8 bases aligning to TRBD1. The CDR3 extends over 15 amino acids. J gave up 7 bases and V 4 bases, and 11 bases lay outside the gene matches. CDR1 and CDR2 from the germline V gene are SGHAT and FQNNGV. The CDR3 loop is CASSSGTGPRGEAFF. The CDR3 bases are TGTGCCAGCAGCTCGGGGACAGGACCCCGTGGTGAAGCTTTCTTT.

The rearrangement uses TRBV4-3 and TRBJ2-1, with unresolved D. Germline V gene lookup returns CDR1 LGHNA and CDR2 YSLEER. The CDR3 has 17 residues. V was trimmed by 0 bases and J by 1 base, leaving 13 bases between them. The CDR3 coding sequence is TGCGCCAGCAGCCAAGATTTCGGTGGCACGTCCTACAATGAGCAGTTCTTC. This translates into CASSQDFGGTSYNEQFF.

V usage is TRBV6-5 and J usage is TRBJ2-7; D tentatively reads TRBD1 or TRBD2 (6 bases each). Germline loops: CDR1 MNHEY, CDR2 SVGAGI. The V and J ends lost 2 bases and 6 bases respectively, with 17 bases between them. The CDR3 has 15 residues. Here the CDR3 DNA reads TGTGCCAGCAGTTACGCCGCGGAGGGGGGCTCCGAGCAGTACTTC. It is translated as CASSYAAEGGSEQYF.

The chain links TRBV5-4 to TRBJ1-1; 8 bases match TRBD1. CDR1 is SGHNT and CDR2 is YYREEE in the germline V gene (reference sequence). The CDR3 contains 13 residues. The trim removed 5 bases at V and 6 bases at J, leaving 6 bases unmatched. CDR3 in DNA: TGTGCCAGCAGTTACAGGGGGACTTCTGAAGCTTTCTTT. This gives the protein CASSYRGTSEAFF.

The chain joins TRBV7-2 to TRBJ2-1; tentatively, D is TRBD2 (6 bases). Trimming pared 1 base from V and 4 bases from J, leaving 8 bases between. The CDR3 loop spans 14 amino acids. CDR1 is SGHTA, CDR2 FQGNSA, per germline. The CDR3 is CASSLGLAYNEQFF. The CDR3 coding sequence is TGTGCCAGCAGCTTAGGCCTAGCGTACAATGAGCAGTTCTTC.

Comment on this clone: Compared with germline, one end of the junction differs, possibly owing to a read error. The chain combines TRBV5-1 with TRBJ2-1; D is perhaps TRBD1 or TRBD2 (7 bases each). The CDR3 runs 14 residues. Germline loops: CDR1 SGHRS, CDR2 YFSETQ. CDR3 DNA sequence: TGCGCCACCAGCCAGGGGGGGGATTACAATGAGCAGTTCTTC. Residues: CATSQGGDYNEQFF.

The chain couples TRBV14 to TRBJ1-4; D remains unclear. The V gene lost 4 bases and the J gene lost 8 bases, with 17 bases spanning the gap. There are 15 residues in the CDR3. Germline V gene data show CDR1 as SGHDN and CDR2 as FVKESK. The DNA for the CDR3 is TGTGCCAGCAGCCCCTCATTGGGTGGTGGCGAAAAACTGTTTTTT. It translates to CASSPSLGGGEKLFF.

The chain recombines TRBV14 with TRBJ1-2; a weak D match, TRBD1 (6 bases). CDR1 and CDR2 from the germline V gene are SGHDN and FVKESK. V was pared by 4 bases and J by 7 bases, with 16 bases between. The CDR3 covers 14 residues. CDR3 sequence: CASSPLGGAGGYTF. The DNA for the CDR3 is TGTGCCAGCAGCCCCCTTGGGGGGGCTGGTGGCTACACCTTC.

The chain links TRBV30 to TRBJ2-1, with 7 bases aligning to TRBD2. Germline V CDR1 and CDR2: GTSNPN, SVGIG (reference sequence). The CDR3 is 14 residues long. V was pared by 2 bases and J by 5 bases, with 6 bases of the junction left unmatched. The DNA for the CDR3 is TGTGCCTGGAGTAGCGGGGTTAGTAACAATGAGCAGTTCTTC. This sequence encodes CAWSSGVSNNEQFF.